This TCR beta chain was sequenced in a study of blood T cell repertoires in COVID-19 (dated by TCRdb to 2019 to 2021). Some background on the complete study: Samples from collaborators originated in the United States, Italy and Spain and spanned both the acute and convalescent phases of COVID-19. The material from the prospective study consisted of cDNA or gDNA derived from T cells, B-cell-depleted T cells, or PBMCs. Subjects who had been exposed to COVID-19, were actively infected with it, or had recovered from it provided the deeply sampled blood TCRbeta repertoires that made up the dataset. A freely available public database, intended as a resource for researchers studying the immune response to SARS-CoV-2, is where the repertoires were released. Samples came from the ongoing ImmuneRACE study (first 160 participants) plus 1,254 subjects from 6 global collaborators. Sample metadata almost always included a de-identified subject ID, COVID-19 status, age in years and sex. Where HLA class I and class II types were available, the types were taken from metadata supplied by the sample provider, not from assay-based typing. What the work shows at the level of the full study, not this receptor alone: Clinical and demographic metadata were provided uncurated, with the amount varying by source and participant.

As regards this clone: Its antigen remains unidentified. There are no base qualities to consult, and no much larger clone falls within one base.

TCRbeta CDR3 regions were amplified from genomic DNA by means of the immunoSEQ Assay, a bias-controlled multiplex PCR. On the study's bioinformatics: The number of nucleated cells in each sample was estimated from the amplification of reference gene primers within the assay. Sequence reads were collapsed and filtered to measure the absolute abundance of every unique TCRbeta CDR3 rearrangement. For each sample, productive Simpson clonality was calculated as the square root of Simpson's diversity index over productive rearrangements. Drawn from immuneACCESS, this table holds only the in-frame rearrangements with V and J called that TCRdb kept. Clones are partly lost; checked studies trace under half to an unresolved V gene and leave the rest unexplained. V and J calls and clone size are as listed in that table; D and trimming were resolved from the DNA. This sample holds about 64,000 clones; over 60% were observed only once. The ten largest clones add up to 4% to 5.5% of the sample.

CDR1 and CDR2 are drawn from the germline V gene: SQVTM, ANQGSEA. V and J are trimmed by 4 bases and 6 bases, and the gene matches miss 11 bases of the junction. From the cysteine through the phenylalanine, the CDR3 covers 15 amino acids. Only the CDR3 region is kept as DNA, spanning 45 bases read in frame from base 1. Collaborating institutions collected whole blood in K2EDTA tubes following their own protocols. Collaborator samples were shipped for TCRbeta analysis as frozen whole blood, isolated PBMCs, or DNA extracted from either sample type. Sequencing was done on a sample of peripheral blood. The rearrangement combines TRBV29-1 with TRBJ2-2, with 7 middle bases fitting TRBD2. This receptor was identified in a human donor in a cohort sampled during active COVID-19. The CDR3 is CSVGEGLGGPGELFF. Read as DNA, the sequence is TGCAGCGTTGGCGAAGGACTAGGTGGTCCCGGGGAGCTGTTTTTT.